These 26 T cell receptor beta chains originate from one sample sequenced in a study of shared clonotypes between healthy human individuals. Assay used: immunoSEQ multiplex PCR; TCRdb lists only in-frame clones, some missing. The profile shows some 2,500,000 clones, 80% to 95% of them singletons. Sequences were obtained from naive CD4+ T cells from PBMCs. Subset of the sample: CD45RA+ positively selected. The receptors come from a man aged 18 to 30 in good health. Some clones in this sample may be carry-over from other donors' samples.

This chain connects TRBV5-1 to TRBJ2-7; D remains ambiguous. Germline V gene data show CDR1 as SGHRS and CDR2 as YFSETQ. V was trimmed by 4 bases and J by 4 bases, leaving 9 bases between them. This CDR3 spans 12 amino acids. As DNA, the CDR3 is TGCGCCAGCAGCGAAGGACGGTACGAGCAGTACTTC. Its translation is CASSEGRYEQYF.

This clone was detected a few times. The rearrangement links TRBV6-1 to TRBJ1-5; the D is unclear. Germline V gene lookup returns CDR1 MNHNS and CDR2 SASEGT. The ends were cut back, 3 bases at V and 4 bases at J, with 13 bases in the middle. The CDR3 spans 15 residues. DNA of the CDR3: TGTGCCAGCAGTGATCCCCCCAGGTCTAATCAGCCCCAGCATTTT. Translation: CASSDPPRSNQPQHF.

This rearrangement joins TRBV9 to TRBJ2-5; 12 bases are a match to TRBD1. In germline, CDR1 is SGDLS, CDR2 YYNGEE. J was trimmed by 4 bases and V by 0 bases; bases with no gene match: 7. This CDR3 has 17 amino acids. The DNA for the CDR3 is TGTGCCAGCAGCGTAGCTAATGGGGACAGGGGGCCAGAGACCCAGTACTTC. The encoded protein is CASSVANGDRGPETQYF.

This clone was detected once. The chain employs TRBV18 and TRBJ1-2, with a weak D call TRBD1 (6 bases). The ends were cut back, 3 bases at V and 3 bases at J, with 11 bases in the middle. The germline V gene has CDR1 KGHSH and CDR2 LQKENI. This CDR3 contains 14 residues. The CDR3 coding sequence is TGTGCCAGCTCACCCTCAGGGGTGGACTATGGCTACACCTTC. It translates to CASSPSGVDYGYTF.

The chain recombines TRBV6-1 with TRBJ1-5; possible D gene TRBD1, 6 bases. CDR3 length: 15 amino acids. Per germline, CDR1 MNHNS and CDR2 SASEGT. Trimming stripped 1 base from V and 6 bases from J, with 13 bases between. The CDR3 here is CASSEGRGIAQPQHF. CDR3 sequence (DNA): TGTGCCAGCAGTGAAGGCAGGGGTATTGCTCAGCCCCAGCATTTT.

The rearrangement links TRBV30 to TRBJ2-3, with 7 bases aligning to TRBD1. Unmatched junction bases numbered 7, after V lost 4 bases and J lost 3 bases. The CDR3 has 14 residues. Per the germline V gene, CDR1 is GTSNPN and CDR2 is SVGIG (reference sequence). The CDR3 nucleotides are TGTGCCTGGAAGGGTAGGGGGCGAACAGATACGCAGTATTTT. The encoded protein is CAWKGRGRTDTQYF.

This chain connects TRBV6-5 to TRBJ2-7; D is possibly TRBD2 (7 bases). The CDR3 covers 15 residues. The V gene's germline CDR1 is MNHEY and CDR2 SVGAGI. With 7 bases removed from V and 4 bases from J, the gap between germline ends came to 20 bases. The CDR3 protein is CASKTGAGVLYEQYF. In nucleotides, the CDR3 is TGTGCCAGCAAAACGGGGGCGGGAGTCTTATACGAGCAGTACTTC.

The CDR3 nucleotides read TGTGCCAGCTCACCGCTGGGGGGGACAGCGGACTCCTACAATGAGCAGTTCTTC. Protein product: CASSPLGGTADSYNEQFF. V is TRBV18 and J is TRBJ2-1; D might be TRBD1 or TRBD2, each matching 7 bases. The V gene lost 3 bases and the J gene lost 0 bases, with 18 bases spanning the gap. This CDR3 spans 18 amino acids. Germline V gene data show CDR1 as KGHSH and CDR2 as LQKENI.

This clone came up once. The chain couples TRBV6-5 to TRBJ1-1, with a possible D match to TRBD1 (5 bases). The CDR3 spans 14 residues. Trimming pared 7 bases from V and 0 bases from J, leaving 12 bases between. From germline, CDR1 is MNHEY and CDR2 SVGAGI. In DNA form, the CDR3 reads TGTGCCAGCACCTCCAGACAGATGAACACTGAAGCTTTCTTT. This codes for CASTSRQMNTEAFF.

Only one count was recorded for this clone. The rearrangement links TRBV29-1 to TRBJ2-3; 9 nucleotides line up with TRBD2. The CDR3 sequence is 15 residues long. Germline loops: CDR1 SQVTM, CDR2 ANQGSEA. V gave up 4 bases and J gave up 2 bases; unmatched junction bases: 7. The CDR3 DNA reads as TGCAGCGTTGGGGCTAGCGGGACACCCACAGATACGCAGTATTTT. Amino acid sequence: CSVGASGTPTDTQYF.

The chain uses TRBV6-5 and TRBJ2-5; D is ambiguous. TRBJ2-7 explains the end of the DNA better; the J call may be wrong. The CDR3 is made up of 14 amino acids. CDR1 is MNHEY, CDR2 SVGAGI, per germline. CDR3 sequence (DNA): TGTGCCAGCAGTTATGGTCGGTTCTCCTACGAGCAGTACTTC. It specifies CASSYGRFSYEQYF.

The chain links TRBV4-1 to TRBJ2-1, with D perhaps TRBD1 (6 bases). The germline V and J ends were trimmed by 0 bases and 3 bases, with 12 bases remaining between them. The CDR3 length is 16 residues. The germline gives CDR1 MGHRA, CDR2 YSYEKL. The CDR3 bases are TGCGCCAGCAGCCAAGATCCGGGACACCTCTACAATGAGCAGTTCTTC. It yields the protein CASSQDPGHLYNEQFF.

J is TRBJ2-5 and V is TRBV7-9; 7 bases line up with TRBD2. CDR1 is SEHNR and CDR2 is FQNEAQ in the germline V gene (reference sequence). CDR3 size: 15 residues. Trimming at V came to 6 bases and at J to 0 bases, leaving 7 bases not matched to a gene. CDR3 nucleotide sequence: TGTGCCAGCAGTCGGGGAGGGCCGTACCAAGAGACCCAGTACTTC. It codes for CASSRGGPYQETQYF.

CDR3 nucleotides: TGTGCCAGCAGCCCCCTAGCGGGGCCCTCCTACAATGAGCAGTTCTTC. Translated, it gives CASSPLAGPSYNEQFF. This sequence joins TRBV9 and TRBJ2-1, with 9 bases aligning to TRBD2. The CDR3 has 16 residues. Germline-derived CDR1 and CDR2 are SGDLS and YYNGEE. J lost 0 bases, V lost 4 bases, and 5 bases had no gene match.

The chain has TRBV13 and TRBJ2-7, with D possibly being TRBD2 (5 bases). Germline V lookup: CDR1 PRHDT, CDR2 FYEKMQ (reference sequence). Between the trimmed V and J ends, which lost 4 bases and 7 bases, there was a span of 23 bases. The CDR3 is 16 residues long. The DNA of the CDR3 is TGTGCCAGCAGCTCCAATGACGGACCCCGTCGGGAAGAGCAGTACTTC. It encodes CASSSNDGPRREEQYF.

The rearrangement links TRBV7-2 to TRBJ1-3; D is ambiguous. CDR3 size: 15 residues. The germline V and J ends were trimmed by 5 bases and 0 bases, with 11 bases remaining between them. The V gene's germline CDR1 is SGHTA and CDR2 FQGNSA. CDR3 bases: TGTGCCAGCAGCCCAGCAGCCGCCTCTGGAAACACCATATATTTT. This gives the protein CASSPAAASGNTIYF.

This clone is a singleton in its sample. As DNA, the CDR3 is TGTGCCAGCAGTCTCACCTTTGGTCCTGAGCAGTTCTTC. Translated, it gives CASSLTFGPEQFF. The rearrangement links TRBV27 to TRBJ2-1; D is unclear. CDR3 size: 13 residues. V was trimmed by 5 bases and J by 9 bases, leaving 14 bases between them. Germline values: CDR1 MNHEY, CDR2 SMNVEV (reference sequence).

J is TRBJ1-1 and V is TRBV28; 7 nucleotides agree with TRBD1. Looked up from germline, CDR1 is MDHEN and CDR2 is SYDVKM. The J segment lost 1 base and the V segment lost 5 bases, leaving 7 bases of the junction unmatched. The length of the CDR3 is 15 residues. The CDR3 DNA is TGTGCCAGCAGTCAGAGGGGGCCGGGGAACACTGAAGCTTTCTTT. This codes for CASSQRGPGNTEAFF. The complete variable domain, with remaining parts taken from reference TRBV28 and TRBJ1-1, reads DVKVTQSSRYLVKRTGEKVFLECVQDMDHENMFWYRQDPGLGLRLIYFSYDVKMKEKGDIPEGYSVSREKKERFSLILESASTNQTSMYLCASSQRGPGNTEAFFGQGTRLTVV.

The rearrangement uses TRBV2 and TRBJ2-7; 10 bases match TRBD2. The CDR3 is 14 residues long. The germline V gene encodes CDR1 SNHLY and CDR2 FYNNEI. V lost 8 bases, J lost 0 bases, and 4 bases stayed unmatched. The CDR3 region is CASRLAGLSYEQYF. Here the CDR3 DNA reads TGTGCCAGCCGACTAGCGGGCCTCTCCTACGAGCAGTACTTC.

The rearrangement uses TRBV6-5 and TRBJ2-7, with D hard to call. V was cut by 2 bases and J by 5 bases, with 10 bases left in between. The germline gives CDR1 MNHEY, CDR2 SVGAGI. The CDR3 extends over 13 amino acids. The CDR3 DNA is TGTGCCAGCAGTTACGGGTTCGTGGACGAGCAGTACTTC. It yields the protein CASSYGFVDEQYF.

This rearrangement joins TRBV5-1 to TRBJ2-1, with a tentative D call TRBD1 (5 bases). Per the germline V gene, CDR1 is SGHRS and CDR2 is YFSETQ. The CDR3 length is 14 residues. The V and J ends lost 3 bases and 8 bases respectively, with 15 bases between them. The CDR3 DNA reads TGCGCCAGCAGCTGGGGCTGGTCGCCCCATGAGCAGTTCTTC. It translates to CASSWGWSPHEQFF.

This chain links TRBV6-5 with TRBJ1-1; D is undetermined. Germline V gene data show CDR1 as MNHEY and CDR2 as SVGAGI. The CDR3 runs 14 residues. Trimming took off 4 bases at V and 7 bases at J, with 16 bases between the two ends. The CDR3 sequence is CASSSRTGKDEAFF. The DNA for the CDR3 is TGTGCCAGCAGTTCCCGGACGGGGAAAGATGAAGCTTTCTTT.

This clone was recorded only once. This sample includes further DNA sequences coding for the same CDR3. The chain is built from TRBV6-1 and TRBJ2-3, with unresolved D. V shed 4 bases and J shed 6 bases, with 5 bases lying between them. Per germline, CDR1 MNHNS and CDR2 SASEGT. This CDR3 has 11 residues. The CDR3 region has the DNA TGTGCCAGCAGTGGACTTGATACGCAGTATTTT. Amino acid sequence: CASSGLDTQYF.

This chain connects TRBV28 to TRBJ1-5, with D possibly matching TRBD1 (5 bases). The CDR3 runs to 16 residues. With 1 base removed from V and 1 base from J, the gap between germline ends came to 11 bases. Germline V lookup: CDR1 MDHEN, CDR2 SYDVKM. The CDR3 loop reads CASSLSGPRSNQPQHF. CDR3 bases: TGTGCCAGCAGTTTATCGGGACCGCGGAGCAATCAGCCCCAGCATTTT.

The chain is built from TRBV28 and TRBJ2-5; 8 bases align to TRBD2. With V trimmed by 6 bases and J by 1 base, 4 bases remained unmatched. This CDR3 comprises 14 residues. Germline V gene lookup returns CDR1 MDHEN and CDR2 SYDVKM. For the CDR3, the DNA is TGTGCCAGCAGGGAAGGACTAGCCCAAGAGACCCAGTACTTC. Translating it yields CASREGLAQETQYF.

The rearrangement uses TRBV7-2 and TRBJ2-7; 8 bases map to TRBD1. The CDR3 has 17 residues. The germline V gene has CDR1 SGHTA and CDR2 FQGNSA. Germline trimming cut 0 bases from V and 0 bases from J; bases unmatched to any gene: 7. In DNA, the CDR3 is TGTGCCAGCAGCTTAGCGCAGGGACAGGACTACTCCTACGAGCAGTACTTC. This codes for CASSLAQGQDYSYEQYF.